This TCR beta chain was observed in a study of monozygotic twins with inflammatory bowel disease. Study results and limitations: Repertoire similarity did not separate concordant from discordant twins, possibly from limited power.

Germline lookup yields CDR1 ENHRY and CDR2 SYGVKD. The CDR3 runs 13 residues. The TCR libraries each used total RNA (around 4,000 ng per library). Both the TCRalpha cDNA and the TCRbeta cDNA were taken through two nested PCRs, lasting approximately 16 and 9 cycles. TCRdb re-called the 5' RACE reads, yielding one record per CDR3 amino acid sequence without DNA. The listing contains approximately 400,000 distinct CDR3 sequences. Donors each gave 2 to 2.5 ml of blood. Points on this clonotype: Its antigen is as yet unknown.

The chain uses TRBV10-3 and TRBJ1-1; TCRdb's D call of TRBD1 is untestable without DNA. The material sequenced was blood. The origin of this receptor is a human donor with ulcerative colitis or Crohn's disease, or a healthy co-twin of an affected twin (not recorded which). Here the CDR3 reads CAISSGTGIEAFF.